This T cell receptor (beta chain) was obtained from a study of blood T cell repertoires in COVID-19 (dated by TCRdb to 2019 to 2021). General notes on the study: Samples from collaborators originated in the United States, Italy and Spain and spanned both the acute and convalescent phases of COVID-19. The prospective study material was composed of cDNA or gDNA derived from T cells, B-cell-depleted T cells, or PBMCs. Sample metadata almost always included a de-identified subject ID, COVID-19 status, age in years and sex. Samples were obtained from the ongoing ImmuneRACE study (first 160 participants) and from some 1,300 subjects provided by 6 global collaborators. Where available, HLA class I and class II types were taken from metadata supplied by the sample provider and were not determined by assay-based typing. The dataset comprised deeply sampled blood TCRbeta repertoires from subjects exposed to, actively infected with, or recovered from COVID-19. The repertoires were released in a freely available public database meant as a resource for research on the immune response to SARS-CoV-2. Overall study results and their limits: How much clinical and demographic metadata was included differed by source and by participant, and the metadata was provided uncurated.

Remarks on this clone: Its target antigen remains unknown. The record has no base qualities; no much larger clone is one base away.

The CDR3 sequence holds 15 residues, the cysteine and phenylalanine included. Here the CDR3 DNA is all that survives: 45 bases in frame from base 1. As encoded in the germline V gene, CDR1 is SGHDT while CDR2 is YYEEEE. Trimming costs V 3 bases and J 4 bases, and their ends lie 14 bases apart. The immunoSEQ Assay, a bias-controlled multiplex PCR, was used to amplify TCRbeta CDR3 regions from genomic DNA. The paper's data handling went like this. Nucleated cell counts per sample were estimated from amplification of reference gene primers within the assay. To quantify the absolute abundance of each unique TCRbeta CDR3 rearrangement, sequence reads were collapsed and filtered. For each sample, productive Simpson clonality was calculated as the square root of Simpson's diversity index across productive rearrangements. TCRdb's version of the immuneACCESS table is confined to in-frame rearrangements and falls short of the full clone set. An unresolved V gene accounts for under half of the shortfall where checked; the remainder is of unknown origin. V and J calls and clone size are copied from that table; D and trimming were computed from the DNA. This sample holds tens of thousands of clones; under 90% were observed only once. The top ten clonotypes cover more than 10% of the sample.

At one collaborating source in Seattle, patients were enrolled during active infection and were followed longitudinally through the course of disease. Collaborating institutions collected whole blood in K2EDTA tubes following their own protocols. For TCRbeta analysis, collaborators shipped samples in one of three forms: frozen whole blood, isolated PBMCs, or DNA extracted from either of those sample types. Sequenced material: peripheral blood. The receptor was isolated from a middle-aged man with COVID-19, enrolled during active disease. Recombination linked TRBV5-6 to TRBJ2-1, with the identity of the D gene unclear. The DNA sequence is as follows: TGTGCCAGCAGCTATCTTGGCGGATTTTACAATGAGCAGTTCTTC. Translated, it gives CASSYLGGFYNEQFF. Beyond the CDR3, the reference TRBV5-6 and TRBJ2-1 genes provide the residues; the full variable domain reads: DAGVTQSPTHLIKTRGQQVTLRCSPKSGHDTVSWYQQALGQGPQFIFQYYEEEERQRGNFPDRFSGHQFPNYSSELNVNALLLGDSALYLCASSYLGGFYNEQFFGPGTRLTVL.